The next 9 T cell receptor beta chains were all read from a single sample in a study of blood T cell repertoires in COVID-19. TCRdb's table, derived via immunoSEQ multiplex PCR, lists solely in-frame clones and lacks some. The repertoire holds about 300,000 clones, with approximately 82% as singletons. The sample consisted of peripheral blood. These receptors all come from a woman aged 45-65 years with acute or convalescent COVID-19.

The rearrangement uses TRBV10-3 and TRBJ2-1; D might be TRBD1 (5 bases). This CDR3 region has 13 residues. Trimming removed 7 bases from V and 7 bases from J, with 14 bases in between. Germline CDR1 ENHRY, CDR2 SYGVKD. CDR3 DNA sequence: TGTGCCATCAAGGGGCAGCTACTTAATGAGCAGTTCTTC. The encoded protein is CAIKGQLLNEQFF.

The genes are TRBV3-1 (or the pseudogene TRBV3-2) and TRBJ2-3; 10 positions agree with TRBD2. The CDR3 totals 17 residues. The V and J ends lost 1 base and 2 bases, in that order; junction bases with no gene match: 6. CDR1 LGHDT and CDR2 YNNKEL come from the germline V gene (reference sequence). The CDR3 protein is CASSQVSTSGATDTQYF. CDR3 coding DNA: TGTGCCAGCAGCCAAGTTTCAACTAGCGGGGCCACAGATACGCAGTATTTT.

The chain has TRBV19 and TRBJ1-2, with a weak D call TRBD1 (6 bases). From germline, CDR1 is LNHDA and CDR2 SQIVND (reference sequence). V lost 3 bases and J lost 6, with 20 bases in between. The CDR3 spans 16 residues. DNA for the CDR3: TGTGCCAGTAGTATCCTCCGACAGGCCCACTTTGATGGCTACACCTTC. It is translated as CASSILRQAHFDGYTF.

In DNA form, the CDR3 reads TGTGCCAGCAGTGAGTCAACCGGGACTAGCGGGAGAACCTACGAGCAGTACTTC. Residues: CASSESTGTSGRTYEQYF. The chain combines TRBV25-1 with TRBJ2-7, with TRBD2 matching 14 bases. V shed 3 bases and J 2 bases; nucleotides not matched to a gene: 9. The germline gives CDR1 MGHDK, CDR2 SYGVNS. The CDR3 is 18 amino acids.

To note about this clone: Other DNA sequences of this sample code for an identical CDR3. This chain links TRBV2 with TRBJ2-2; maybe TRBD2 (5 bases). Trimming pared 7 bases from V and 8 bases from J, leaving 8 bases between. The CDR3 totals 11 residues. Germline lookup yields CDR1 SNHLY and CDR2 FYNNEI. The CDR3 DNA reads TGTGCCAGCATAGGAGGAGGGGAGCTGTTTTTT. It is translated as CASIGGGELFF.

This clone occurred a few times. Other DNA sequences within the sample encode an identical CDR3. CDR3 sequence: CASSQDLGRYGYTF. DNA of the CDR3: TGCGCCAGCAGCCAAGATCTCGGGAGATATGGCTACACCTTC. The rearrangement links TRBV4-1 to TRBJ1-2; D not certain. The CDR3 is 14 residues long. CDR1 is MGHRA, CDR2 YSYEKL, per germline. V was trimmed by 0 bases and J by 5 bases, leaving 10 bases between them.

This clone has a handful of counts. The DNA for the CDR3 is TGTGCCAGCAGCCGGGAACTCTTCGCCCTTGGGTCACCCCTCCACTTT. This sequence encodes CASSRELFALGSPLHF. The rearrangement links TRBV7-9 to TRBJ1-6; D not certain. The V end was cut by 5 bases, the J end by 10 bases, with 21 bases between. This CDR3 is 16 amino acids long. Per the germline V gene, CDR1 is SEHNR and CDR2 is FQNEAQ (reference sequence).

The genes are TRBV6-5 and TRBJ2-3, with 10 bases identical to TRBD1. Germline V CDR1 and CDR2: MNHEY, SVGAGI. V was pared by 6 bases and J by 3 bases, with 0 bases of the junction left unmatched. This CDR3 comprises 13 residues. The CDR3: CASRGQGTDTQYF. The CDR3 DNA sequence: TGTGCCAGCAGGGGACAGGGGACAGATACGCAGTATTTT.

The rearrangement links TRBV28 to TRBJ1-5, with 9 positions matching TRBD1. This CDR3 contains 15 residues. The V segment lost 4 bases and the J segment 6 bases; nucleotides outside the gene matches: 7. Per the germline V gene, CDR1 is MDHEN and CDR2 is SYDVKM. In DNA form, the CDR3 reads TGTGCCAGCAGTTGGGGGGGACAGGGACGTCAGCCCCAGCATTTT. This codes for CASSWGGQGRQPQHF.